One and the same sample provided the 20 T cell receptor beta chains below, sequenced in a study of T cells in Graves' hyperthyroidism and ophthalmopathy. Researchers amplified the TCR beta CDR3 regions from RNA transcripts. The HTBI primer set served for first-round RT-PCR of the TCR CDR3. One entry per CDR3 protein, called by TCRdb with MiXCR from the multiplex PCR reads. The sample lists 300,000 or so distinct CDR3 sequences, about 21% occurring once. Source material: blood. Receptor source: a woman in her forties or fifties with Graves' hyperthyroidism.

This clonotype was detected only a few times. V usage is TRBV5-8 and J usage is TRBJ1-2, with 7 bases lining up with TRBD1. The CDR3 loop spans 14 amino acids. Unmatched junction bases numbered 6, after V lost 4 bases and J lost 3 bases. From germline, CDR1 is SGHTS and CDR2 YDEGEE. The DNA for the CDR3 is TGTGCCAGCAGCCCCAGGGGGGCCCACTATGGCTACACCTTC. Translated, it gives CASSPRGAHYGYTF.

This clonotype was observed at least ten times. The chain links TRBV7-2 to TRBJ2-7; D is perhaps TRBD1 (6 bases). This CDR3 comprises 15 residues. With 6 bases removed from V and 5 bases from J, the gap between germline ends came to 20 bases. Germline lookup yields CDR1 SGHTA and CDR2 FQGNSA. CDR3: CASSQTGSPAHEQYF. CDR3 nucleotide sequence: TGTGCCAGCAGTCAAACAGGGTCCCCTGCCCACGAGCAGTACTTC.

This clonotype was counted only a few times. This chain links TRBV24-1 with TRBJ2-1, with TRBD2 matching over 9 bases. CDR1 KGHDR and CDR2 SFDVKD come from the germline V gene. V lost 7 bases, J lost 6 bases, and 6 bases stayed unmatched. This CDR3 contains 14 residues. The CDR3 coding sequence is TGTGCCACCAGGAGCGGGGGGACGGGCAATGAGCAGTTCTTC. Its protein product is CATRSGGTGNEQFF.

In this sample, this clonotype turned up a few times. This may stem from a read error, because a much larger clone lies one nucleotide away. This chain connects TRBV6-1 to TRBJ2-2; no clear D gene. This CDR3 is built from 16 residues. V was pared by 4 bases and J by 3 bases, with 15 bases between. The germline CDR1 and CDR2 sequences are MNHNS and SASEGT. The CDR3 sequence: CASSATRRSDTGELFF. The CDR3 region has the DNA TGTGCCAGCAGTGCCACAAGGAGAAGCGACACCGGGGAGCTGTTTTTT.

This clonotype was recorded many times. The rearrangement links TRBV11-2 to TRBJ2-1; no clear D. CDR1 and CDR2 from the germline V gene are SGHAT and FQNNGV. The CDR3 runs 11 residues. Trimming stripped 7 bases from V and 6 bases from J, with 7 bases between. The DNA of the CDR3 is TGTGCCAGCACACGCACCAATGAGCAGTTCTTC. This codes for CASTRTNEQFF.

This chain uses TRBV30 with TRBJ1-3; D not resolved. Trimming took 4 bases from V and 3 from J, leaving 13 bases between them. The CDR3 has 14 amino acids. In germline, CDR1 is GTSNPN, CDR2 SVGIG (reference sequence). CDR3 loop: CAWNMVVNGNTIYF. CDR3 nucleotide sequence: TGTGCCTGGAACATGGTCGTGAATGGAAACACCATATATTTT.

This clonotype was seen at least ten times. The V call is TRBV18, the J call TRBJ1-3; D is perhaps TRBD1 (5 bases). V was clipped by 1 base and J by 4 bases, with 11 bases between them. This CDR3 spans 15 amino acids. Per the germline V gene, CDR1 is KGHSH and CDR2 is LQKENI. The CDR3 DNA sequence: TGTGCCAGCTCACCACGGGAAAGGGACGGAAACACCATATATTTT. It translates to CASSPRERDGNTIYF.

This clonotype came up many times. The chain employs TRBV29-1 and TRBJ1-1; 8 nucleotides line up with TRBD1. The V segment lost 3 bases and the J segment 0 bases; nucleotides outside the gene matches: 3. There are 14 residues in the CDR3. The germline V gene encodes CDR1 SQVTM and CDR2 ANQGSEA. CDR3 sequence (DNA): TGCAGCGTTGACAGGGGGCCAATGAACACTGAAGCTTTCTTT. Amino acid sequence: CSVDRGPMNTEAFF. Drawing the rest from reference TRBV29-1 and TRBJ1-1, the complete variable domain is SAVISQKPSRDICQRGTSLTIQCQVDSQVTMMFWYRQQPGQSLTLIATANQGSEATYESGFVIDKFPISRPNLTFSTLTVSNMSPEDSSIYLCSVDRGPMNTEAFFGQGTRLTVV.

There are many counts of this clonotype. The CDR3 DNA is TGTGCCTGGAGACAGATGAACACTGAAGCTTTCTTT. As protein: CAWRQMNTEAFF. The chain joins TRBV30 to TRBJ1-1; no definite D call. The CDR3 has 12 residues. Trimming took off 3 bases at V and 0 bases at J, with 5 bases between the two ends. Germline CDR1 and CDR2: GTSNPN and SVGIG (reference sequence). The full variable domain, in which reference TRBV30 and TRBJ1-1 provide the parts outside the CDR3, is SQTIHQWPATLVQPVGSPLSLECTVEGTSNPNLYWYRQAAGRGLQLLFYSVGIGQISSEVPQNLSASRPQDRQFILSSKKLLLSDSGFYLCAWRQMNTEAFFGQGTRLTVV.

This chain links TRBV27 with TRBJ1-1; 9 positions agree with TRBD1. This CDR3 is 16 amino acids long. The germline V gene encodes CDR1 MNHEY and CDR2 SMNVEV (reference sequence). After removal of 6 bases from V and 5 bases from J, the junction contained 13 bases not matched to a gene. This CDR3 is CASRRTGANLGTEAFF. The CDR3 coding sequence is TGTGCCAGCAGGAGGACAGGGGCAAACCTTGGGACTGAAGCTTTCTTT.

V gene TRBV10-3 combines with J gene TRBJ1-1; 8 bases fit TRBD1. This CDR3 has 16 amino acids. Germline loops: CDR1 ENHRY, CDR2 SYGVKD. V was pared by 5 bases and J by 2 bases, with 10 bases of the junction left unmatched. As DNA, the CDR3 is TGTGCCATCAGTTCAGGGGGCCCGAATATCAACACTGAAGCTTTCTTT. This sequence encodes CAISSGGPNINTEAFF.

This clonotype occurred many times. CDR3 sequence: CSVSQVGYEQYF. CDR3 bases: TGCAGCGTTTCCCAGGTTGGGTACGAGCAGTACTTC. The J gene is TRBJ2-7, the V gene TRBV29-1; D remains ambiguous. The V end was cut by 5 bases, the J end by 4 bases, with 12 bases between. Germline V gene lookup returns CDR1 SQVTM and CDR2 ANQGSEA. The CDR3 covers 12 residues.

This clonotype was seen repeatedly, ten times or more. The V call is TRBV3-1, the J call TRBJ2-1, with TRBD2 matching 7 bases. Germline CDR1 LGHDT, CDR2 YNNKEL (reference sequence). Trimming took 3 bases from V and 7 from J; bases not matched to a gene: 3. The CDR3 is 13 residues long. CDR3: CASSHLGGNEQFF. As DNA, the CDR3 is TGTGCCAGCAGCCACCTCGGGGGGAATGAGCAGTTCTTC.

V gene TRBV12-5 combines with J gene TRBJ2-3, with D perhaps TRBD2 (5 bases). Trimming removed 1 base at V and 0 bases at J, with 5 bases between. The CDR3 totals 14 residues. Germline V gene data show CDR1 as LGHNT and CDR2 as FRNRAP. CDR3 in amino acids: CASGLAGSTDTQYF. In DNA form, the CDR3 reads TGTGCTAGTGGTTTGGCGGGAAGCACAGATACGCAGTATTTT. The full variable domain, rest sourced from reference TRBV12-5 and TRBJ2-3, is DARVTQTPRHKVTEMGQEVTMRCQPILGHNTVFWYRQTMMQGLELLAYFRNRAPLDDSGMPKDRFSAEMPDATLATLKIQPSEPRDSAVYFCASGLAGSTDTQYFGPGTRLTVL.

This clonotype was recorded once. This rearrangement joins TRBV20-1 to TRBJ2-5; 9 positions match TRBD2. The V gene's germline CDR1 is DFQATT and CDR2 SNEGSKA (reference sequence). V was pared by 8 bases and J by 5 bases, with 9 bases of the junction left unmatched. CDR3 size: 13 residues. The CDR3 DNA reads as TGCAGTTGGGCGGGGGGGCCCCGCGAGACCCAGTACTTC. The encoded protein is CSWAGGPRETQYF.

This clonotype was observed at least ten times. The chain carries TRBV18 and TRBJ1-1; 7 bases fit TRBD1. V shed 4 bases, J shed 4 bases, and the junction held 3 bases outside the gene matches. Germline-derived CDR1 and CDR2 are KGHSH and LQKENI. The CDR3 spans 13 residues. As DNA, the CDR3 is TGTGCCAGCTCACTTGGGACAGTCACTGAAGCTTTCTTT. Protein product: CASSLGTVTEAFF. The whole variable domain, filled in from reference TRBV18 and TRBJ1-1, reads NAGVMQNPRHLVRRRGQEARLRCSPMKGHSHVYWYRQLPEEGLKFMVYLQKENIIDESGMPKERFSAEFPKEGPSILRIQQVVRGDSAAYFCASSLGTVTEAFFGQGTRLTVV.

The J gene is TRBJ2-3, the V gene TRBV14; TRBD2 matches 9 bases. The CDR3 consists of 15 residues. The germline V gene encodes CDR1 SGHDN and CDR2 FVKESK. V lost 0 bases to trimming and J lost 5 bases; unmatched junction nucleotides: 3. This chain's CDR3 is CASSQDAGGRDTQYF. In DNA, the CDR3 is TGTGCCAGCAGCCAAGACGCGGGGGGGAGAGATACGCAGTATTTT.

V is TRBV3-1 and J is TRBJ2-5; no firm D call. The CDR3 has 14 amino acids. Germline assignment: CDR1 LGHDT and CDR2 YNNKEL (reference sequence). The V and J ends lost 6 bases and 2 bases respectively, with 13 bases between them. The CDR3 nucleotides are TGTGCCAGCAGTCTTAGACGCAGGCAAGAGACCCAGTACTTC. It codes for CASSLRRRQETQYF.

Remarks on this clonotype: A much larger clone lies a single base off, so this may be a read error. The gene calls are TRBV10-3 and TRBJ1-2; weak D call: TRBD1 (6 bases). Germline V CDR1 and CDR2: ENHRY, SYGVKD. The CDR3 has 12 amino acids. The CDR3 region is CATSEGDYGYTF. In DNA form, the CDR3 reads TGTGCCACCAGTGAGGGGGACTATGGCTACACCTTC.

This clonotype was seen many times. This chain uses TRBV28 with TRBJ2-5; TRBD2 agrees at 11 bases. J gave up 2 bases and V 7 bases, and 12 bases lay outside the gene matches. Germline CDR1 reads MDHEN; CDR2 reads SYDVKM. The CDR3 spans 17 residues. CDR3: CASTPRAGLAVQETQYF. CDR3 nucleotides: TGTGCCAGCACCCCAAGGGCGGGACTAGCGGTGCAAGAGACCCAGTACTTC. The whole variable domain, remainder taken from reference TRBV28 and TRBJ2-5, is DVKVTQSSRYLVKRTGEKVFLECVQDMDHENMFWYRQDPGLGLRLIYFSYDVKMKEKGDIPEGYSVSREKKERFSLILESASTNQTSMYLCASTPRAGLAVQETQYFGPGTRLLVL.